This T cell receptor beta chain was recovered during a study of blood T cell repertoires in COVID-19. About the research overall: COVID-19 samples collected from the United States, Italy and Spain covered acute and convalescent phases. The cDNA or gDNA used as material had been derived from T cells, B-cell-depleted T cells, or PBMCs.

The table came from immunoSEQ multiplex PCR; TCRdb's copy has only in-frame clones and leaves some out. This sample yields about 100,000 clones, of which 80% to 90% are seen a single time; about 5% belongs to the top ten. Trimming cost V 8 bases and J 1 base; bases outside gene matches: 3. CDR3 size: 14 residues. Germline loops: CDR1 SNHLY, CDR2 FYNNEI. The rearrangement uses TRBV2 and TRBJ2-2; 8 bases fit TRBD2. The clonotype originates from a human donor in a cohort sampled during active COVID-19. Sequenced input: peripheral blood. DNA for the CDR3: TGTGCCAGCCTAACTAGCGGGAACACCGGGGAGCTGTTTTTT. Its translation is CASLTSGNTGELFF. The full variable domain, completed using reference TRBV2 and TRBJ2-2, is EPEVTQTPSHQVTQMGQEVILRCVPISNHLYFYWYRQILGQKVEFLVSFYNNEISEKSEIFDDQFSVERPDGSNFTLKIRSTKLEDSAMYFCASLTSGNTGELFFGEGSRLTVL.